This TCR beta chain was found in a study of cytomegalovirus exposure and HLA in healthy donors. Regarding the study as a whole: It was about 150 TCR beta chains that were listed as cytomegalovirus-associated. Among TCR beta chains of equal frequency, HLA-associated ones were more clonally expanded in a later analysis.

This CDR3 spans 15 amino acids. CDR1 is MNHEY, CDR2 SVGAGI, per germline. Trimming removed 2 bases from V and 0 bases from J, with 10 bases in between. Both 60 Vbeta primers and 13 Jbeta primers went into the PCR. Clones were read by immunoSEQ multiplex PCR, and TCRdb kept only the in-frame ones, dropping some. In the table there are about 200,000 clones, approximately 85% of which are singletons. Concerning this clone: Its cognate antigen is unknown.

Healthy bone marrow donors made up the cohort. Donors were ostensibly healthy at sampling, although undocumented immune exposures were probable. What was sequenced was PBMCs. The source of this sequence is a woman aged 40 to 50 in good health and CMV-seronegative. The chain links TRBV6-5 to TRBJ1-2; D call uncertain. CDR3 sequence (DNA): TGTGCCAGCAGTTACGCGTCCCGGGCTAACTATGGCTACACCTTC. This gives the protein CASSYASRANYGYTF.